The 25 T cell receptor beta chains reported below all come from one sample, sequenced in a study of TIL therapy for anti-PD-1-resistant metastatic lung cancer. The immunoSEQ assay was v3. TCRdb keeps only in-frame clones here, not all; method: immunoSEQ multiplex PCR. The sample holds over 10,000 clones; roughly three fifths are singletons and the top ten take roughly 9%. This sample's time point: pre-treatment sample, taken before nivolumab and TIL therapy. The tumor samples were excised metastases, mostly pleural nodules or supraclavicular lymph nodes. This specimen consisted of tumor tissue, obtained at baseline. These receptors all come from a woman aged 25-80 years with non-small cell lung cancer.

This clone was detected a few times. The rearrangement links TRBV21-1 to TRBJ1-5; TRBD1, the table's D call, was not compared with the DNA. TRBV21-1 is a known pseudogene. The CDR3 is made up of 19 amino acids. CDR3 loop: CASSSIRVPGQGCNQPQHF. The CDR3 DNA sequence: TGTGCCAGCAGCAGTATTAGGGTCCCAGGGCAGGGGTGCAATCAGCCCCAGCATTTT.

This chain joins TRBV6-6 and TRBJ1-2; tentative D call: TRBD1 (5 bases). V was clipped by 4 bases and J by 4 bases, with 7 bases between them. Germline V gives CDR1 MNHNY, CDR2 SVGAGI (reference sequence). The CDR3 spans 12 residues. CDR3 in amino acids: CASSSDSYGYTF. The CDR3 DNA follows: TGTGCCAGCAGTTCAGACAGCTATGGCTACACCTTC.

The chain has TRBV11-2 and TRBJ1-1; no definite D call. In germline, CDR1 is SGHAT, CDR2 FQNNGV. Between the trimmed V and J ends, which lost 4 bases and 6 bases, there was a span of 15 bases. CDR3 length equals 14 residues. The CDR3 loop reads CASSSETRRAEAFF. The CDR3 DNA reads as TGTGCCAGCAGCTCTGAAACCCGAAGGGCTGAAGCTTTCTTT.

The rearrangement joins TRBV7-8 to TRBJ1-1; 8 bases align to TRBD1. V lost 5 bases and J lost 0; bases outside the gene matches: 8. Germline-derived CDR1 and CDR2 are SGHVS and FQNEAQ. The CDR3 sequence is 16 residues long. The DNA for the CDR3 is TGTGCCAGCAGCCACCGGGACAGGAACTTGAACACTGAAGCTTTCTTT. This codes for CASSHRDRNLNTEAFF.

This chain connects TRBV19 to TRBJ2-5; 8 bases agree with TRBD2. Germline V CDR1 and CDR2: LNHDA, SQIVND (reference sequence). This CDR3 is 14 amino acids long. The trim removed 11 bases at V and 4 bases at J, leaving 12 bases unmatched. The CDR3 DNA follows: TGTGCCCAATGTGGGACTAGGGGATTAGAGACCCAGTACTTC. Its translation is CAQCGTRGLETQYF.

This rearrangement joins TRBV13 to TRBJ2-3, with 9 bases identical to TRBD1. Trimming removed 3 bases from V and 4 bases from J; junction bases left unmatched: 5. CDR3 length equals 15 residues. The germline gives CDR1 PRHDT, CDR2 FYEKMQ (reference sequence). This chain's CDR3 is CASSFRTGDADTQYF. CDR3 nucleotides: TGTGCCAGCAGCTTCCGGACAGGGGACGCAGATACGCAGTATTTT.

The genes are TRBV19 and TRBJ1-6; unclear D gene. Germline-derived CDR1 and CDR2 are LNHDA and SQIVND (reference sequence). The V end lost 4 bases, the J end lost 7 bases, and 11 bases lay between the germline ends. There are 14 residues in the CDR3. The CDR3 spells CASSTEGGNSPLHF. As DNA, the CDR3 is TGTGCCAGTAGTACCGAGGGTGGCAATTCACCCCTCCACTTT.

This chain uses TRBV15 with TRBJ2-1; 12 nucleotides line up with TRBD2. The CDR3 length is 14 residues. The germline V gene has CDR1 LNHNV and CDR2 YYDKDF (reference sequence). With V trimmed by 9 bases and J by 4 bases, 4 bases remained unmatched. CDR3 sequence (DNA): TGTGCCACGAGGACTAGCGGGATTTACAATGAGCAGTTCTTC. The encoded protein is CATRTSGIYNEQFF.

The chain links TRBV7-8 to TRBJ1-1; 10 bases match TRBD1. The germline gives CDR1 SGHVS, CDR2 FQNEAQ. V was clipped by 3 bases and J by 8 bases; unmatched bases: 6. The CDR3 consists of 14 residues. DNA of the CDR3: TGTGCCAGCAGCTTCGATTCGGACAGGGGGGAAGCTTTCTTT. It specifies CASSFDSDRGEAFF.

This chain links TRBV4-2 with TRBJ2-7, with 11 bases lining up with TRBD2. V lost 0 bases to trimming and J lost 5 bases; unmatched junction nucleotides: 3. This CDR3 has 15 amino acids. CDR1 and CDR2 from the germline V gene are LGHNA and YNFKEQ. For the CDR3, the DNA is TGTGCCAGCAGCCAAGACCTACTAGCGGGAGACGAGCAGTACTTC. Amino acids: CASSQDLLAGDEQYF.

CDR3 loop: CASSLDPTSVSYEQYF. For the CDR3, the DNA is TGTGCCAGCAGCTTAGATCCCACTAGCGTGTCCTACGAGCAGTACTTC. J is TRBJ2-7 and V is TRBV11-2; TRBD2 matches at 7 bases. J gave up 1 base and V 0 bases, and 6 bases lay outside the gene matches. The CDR3 covers 16 residues. CDR1 is SGHAT, CDR2 FQNNGV, per germline.

This clone was observed once. The rearrangement links TRBV5-1 to TRBJ2-1, with 11 bases aligning to TRBD2. Germline V gene lookup returns CDR1 SGHRS and CDR2 YFSETQ. With 1 base clipped from V and 4 bases from J, the junction kept 4 bases outside the gene matches. The CDR3 length is 16 residues. The CDR3 DNA reads TGCGCCAGCAGCTTGAGCCTAGCGGGAGGTTACAATGAGCAGTTCTTC. Its protein is CASSLSLAGGYNEQFF.

This clone was detected only once. The CDR3 spells CASSSQGGGSPLHF. The CDR3 bases are TGTGCCAGCAGCTCACAGGGGGGAGGGTCACCCCTCCACTTT. The chain joins TRBV28 to TRBJ1-6, with 8 bases fitting TRBD1. CDR1 and CDR2 from the germline V gene are MDHEN and SYDVKM. Germline trimming cut 6 bases from V and 10 bases from J; bases unmatched to any gene: 8. This CDR3 has 14 residues.

The genes are TRBV7-2 and TRBJ2-2, with 7 bases lining up with TRBD1. Per the germline V gene, CDR1 is SGHTA and CDR2 is FQGNSA. This CDR3 has 17 residues. Trimming at V came to 0 bases and at J to 2 bases, leaving 6 bases not matched to a gene. CDR3 DNA sequence: TGTGCCAGCAGCTTAGCTCAGACAGGGTATAACACCGGGGAGCTGTTTTTT. Protein sequence: CASSLAQTGYNTGELFF.

This chain connects TRBV2 to TRBJ1-2; D is perhaps TRBD1 (6 bases). CDR3 length: 16 amino acids. Germline CDR1 reads SNHLY; CDR2 reads FYNNEI. V lost 1 base and J lost 5, with 17 bases in between. The CDR3 DNA follows: TGTGCCAGCAGTGAAGTGGGACACCGTACGGGGTATGGCTACACCTTC. It yields the protein CASSEVGHRTGYGYTF.

J is TRBJ2-3 and V is TRBV11-1; D remains ambiguous. Trimming pared 5 bases from V and 2 bases from J, leaving 14 bases between. Germline lookup yields CDR1 SGHAT and CDR2 FQDESV (reference sequence). This CDR3 has 15 amino acids. The CDR3 DNA reads TGTGCCAGCAGCCCACAAGGGTTAAACACAGATACGCAGTATTTT. Encoded protein: CASSPQGLNTDTQYF.

The V gene is TRBV9, the J gene TRBJ2-3; D may be TRBD2 (5 bases). Germline CDR1 is SGDLS and CDR2 is YYNGEE. The CDR3 covers 14 residues. V dropped 10 bases and J dropped 3 bases, with 18 bases sitting between them. Here the CDR3 DNA reads TGTGCCTTTTCCAAAGTCGGGGTAACAGATACGCAGTATTTT. Translated: CAFSKVGVTDTQYF.

This sequence joins TRBV30 and TRBJ1-1; no clear D. Per the germline V gene, CDR1 is GTSNPN and CDR2 is SVGIG (reference sequence). The V and J ends lost 0 bases and 6 bases respectively, with 5 bases between them. The CDR3 spans 11 residues. This CDR3 is CAWSVEAEAFF. For the CDR3, the DNA is TGTGCCTGGAGTGTAGAGGCTGAAGCTTTCTTT.

This clone has only one observation. In DNA, the CDR3 is TGTGCCAGCAGCCAAGATAGCGGGGGTCGATCCTACAATGAGCAGTTCTTC. Encoded protein: CASSQDSGGRSYNEQFF. This chain connects TRBV4-2 to TRBJ2-1; 9 bases are shared with TRBD2. The CDR3 has 17 residues. V was clipped by 0 bases and J by 1 base; unmatched bases: 4. Per the germline V gene, CDR1 is LGHNA and CDR2 is YNFKEQ.

This clone was counted between two and nine times. The chain employs TRBV4-1 and TRBJ1-2; D is possibly TRBD1 (5 bases). The V end lost 2 bases, the J end lost 7 bases, and 14 bases lay between the germline ends. Per the germline V gene, CDR1 is MGHRA and CDR2 is YSYEKL. The CDR3 length is 14 residues. The CDR3 bases are TGCGCCAGCAGCCAATGGTCACAGGCGGCTGGCTACACCTTC. Its protein product is CASSQWSQAAGYTF.

CDR3 nucleotides: TGTGCCAGCAGCTTAGACCAATCCTACGAGCAGTACTTC. Amino acids: CASSLDQSYEQYF. The genes are TRBV7-7 and TRBJ2-7; no clear D. CDR1 and CDR2 (germline): SSHAT, FNYEAQ (reference sequence). The length of the CDR3 is 13 residues. Trimming shortened V by 1 base and J by 1 base, and 5 bases separated the two germline ends.

The chain recombines TRBV9 with TRBJ2-6; no firm D call. The CDR3 extends over 14 amino acids. From germline, CDR1 is SGDLS and CDR2 YYNGEE. Trimming cost V 2 bases and J 0 bases, with 3 bases left between them. The CDR3 is CASSVLSGANVLTF. The CDR3 region has the DNA TGTGCCAGCAGCGTTCTCTCTGGGGCCAACGTCCTGACTTTC.

J is TRBJ2-1 and V is TRBV18, with D possibly TRBD2 on 6 matching bases. The germline V gene encodes CDR1 KGHSH and CDR2 LQKENI. This CDR3 contains 14 residues. Trimming took off 4 bases at V and 6 bases at J, with 13 bases between the two ends. Written as DNA, the CDR3 is TGTGCCAGCTCACGGGGGACTGTGGGCAATGAGCAGTTCTTC. It specifies CASSRGTVGNEQFF.

The chain links TRBV7-6 to TRBJ2-3; unclear D gene. The CDR3 consists of 14 residues. Looked up from germline, CDR1 is SGHVS and CDR2 is FNYEAQ. Trimming cost V 1 base and J 2 bases, with 7 bases left between them. The CDR3 is CASSLGNPTDTQYF. CDR3 nucleotides: TGTGCCAGCAGCTTAGGGAACCCCACAGATACGCAGTATTTT.

This rearrangement joins TRBV5-4 to TRBJ1-1, with 7 bases identical to TRBD1. The CDR3 extends over 15 amino acids. The V gene end was trimmed by 4 bases and the J gene end by 4 bases; junction bases not matched to a gene: 10. Germline V gene lookup returns CDR1 SGHNT and CDR2 YYREEE (reference sequence). CDR3 sequence reads: CASSLPTGDGTEAFF. CDR3 sequence (DNA): TGTGCCAGCAGCCTACCTACAGGGGATGGCACTGAAGCTTTCTTT.